This is a list of T cell receptor beta chains from one sample in a study of CD8+ T cells in alopecia areata. Method: immunoSEQ multiplex PCR; TCRdb's copy keeps in-frame clones and lacks some. The top ten hold roughly 12% of the sample, which has around 200,000 clones, around three fifths seen once. The sequenced sample was CD8+ T cells sorted from blood, obtained at week 24, from a patient treated with tofacitinib. The receptors originated from a human donor with alopecia areata. CDR3s include the opening cysteine and the closing phenylalanine or tryptophan. A D gene is named only where the DNA matches it firmly. Clone sizes are given selectively: once, few, many, or a class where the clone is expanded.

clone_size j_call d_call v_call cdr3_nt cdr3_aa
NA TRBJ1-1 NA TRBV27 TGTGCCAGCAGTCTCGGACCGAATATGAACACTGAAGCTTTCTTT CASSLGPNMNTEAFF
NA TRBJ1-1 NA TRBV9 TGTGCCAGCAGCCTAACGACAGCGATGAACACTGAAGCTTTCTTT CASSLTTAMNTEAFF
NA TRBJ2-7 NA TRBV7-8 TGTGCCAGCAGCTTAGCAACCTACAGGGACATTGGCTCCTACGAGCAGTACTTC CASSLATYRDIGSYEQYF
few TRBJ2-7 NA TRBV5-6 TGTGCCAGCAGCTTGGGGGCAGGTTCCTACGAGCAGTACTTC CASSLGAGSYEQYF
NA TRBJ1-1 NA TRBV20-1 TGCAGTGCTAGAGATTACACTGAAGCTTTCTTT CSARDYTEAFF
few TRBJ1-1 TRBD1 TRBV7-9 TGTGCCAGCAGCCCCCGGAGACAGGGGAACACTGAAGCTTTCTTT CASSPRRQGNTEAFF
once TRBJ2-4 NA TRBV5-6 TGTGCCAGCAGCTTGGGTTCTCAGGGATTCAACATTCAGTACTTC CASSLGSQGFNIQYF
NA TRBJ1-6 NA TRBV9 TGTGCCAGCAGCGACCGGTTCGGGGATTCTGATTTGAATTCACCCCTCCACTTT CASSDRFGDSDLNSPLHF
NA TRBJ2-2 TRBD2 TRBV4-2 TGTGCCAGCAGCCCGGAAAAGAGACTAGCGGGGGAAATTCACAGGGAGCTGTTTTTT CASSPEKRLAGEIHRELFF
NA TRBJ1-6 NA TRBV6-5 TGTGCCAGACAGGGATTCCTCCACTTT CARQGFLHF
NA TRBJ2-7 NA TRBV5-1 TGCGCCAGCGGCTGGGGAATGGGCTACGAGCAGTACTTC CASGWGMGYEQYF
NA TRBJ1-5 NA TRBV7-9 TGTGCCAGCAGCTTAGGACAAACCGCCAATCAGCCCCAGCATTTT CASSLGQTANQPQHF
NA TRBJ1-2 NA TRBV7-9 TGTGCCAGCAGCCCCGGGGGGGGTGATGGCTACACCTTC CASSPGGGDGYTF
NA TRBJ2-2 TRBD1 TRBV29-1 TGCAGCGTGGCAGTAAATGACAGGGCCGGGGAGCTGTTTTTT CSVAVNDRAGELFF
NA TRBJ2-2 NA TRBV9 TGTGCCAGCAGCGCCCCGTCGGGCTCCACCGGGGAGCTGTTTTTT CASSAPSGSTGELFF
few TRBJ2-7 NA TRBV23-1 TGCGCCAGCAGTCATATGGGGAGGTCCGAGCAGTACTTC CASSHMGRSEQYF
NA TRBJ1-6 NA TRBV7-3 TGTGCCAGCAGCTTATCAGGGGCGAATAATTCACCCCTCCACTTT CASSLSGANNSPLHF
few TRBJ2-1 NA TRBV5-1 TGCGCCAGCTTGGACTCCTACAATGAGCAGTTCTTC CASLDSYNEQFF
NA TRBJ2-2 NA TRBV7-9 TGTGCCAGCAGCTCCAACACCGGGGAGCTGTTTTTT CASSSNTGELFF
NA TRBJ1-6 NA TRBV27 TGTGCCAGCAGTCCCTATAATCCAGGGAATTCACCCCTCCACTTT CASSPYNPGNSPLHF
NA TRBJ1-1 NA TRBV27 TGTGCCAGCAGCCTCGGGGGGGGGAACACTGAAGCTTTCTTT CASSLGGGNTEAFF
NA TRBJ1-6 NA TRBV25-1 TGTGCCAGCAGTGGACTTACAAACGGCGAAGGTTCACCCCTCCACTTT CASSGLTNGEGSPLHF
NA TRBJ2-3 NA TRBV29-1 TGCAGCGCACTCTACACAGATACGCAGTATTTT CSALYTDTQYF
few TRBJ1-2 NA TRBV5-6 TGTGCCAGCAGCTTGTGGGACGGCTACACCTTC CASSLWDGYTF
NA TRBJ2-1 TRBD1 TRBV4-2 TGTGCCAGCAGCCAACTGGGGGACAGGGAGAATGAGCAGTTCTTC CASSQLGDRENEQFF
NA TRBJ1-5 NA TRBV5-1 TGCGCCAGCAGCTTGGAGGGGGTAGGTGGCCAGCCCCAGCATTTT CASSLEGVGGQPQHF